Listed below are T cell receptor beta chains from one sample, sequenced in a study of PD-1 blockade in classical Hodgkin lymphoma. This table comes from immunoSEQ multiplex PCR, and its TCRdb copy is limited to in-frame clones, with some not included. The sample consists of some 28,000 clones, 89% of them appearing once. The specimen sequenced was CD4+ T cells from blood. The receptors originated from a human donor with classical Hodgkin lymphoma. Both conserved end residues are part of each CDR3. The order of the fields is V gene, J gene, CDR3 protein.

>TRBV6-4|TRBJ2-4
CASSDAYPRNIQYF
>TRBV28|TRBJ2-5
CASSSTWGQLETQYF
>TRBV11-2|TRBJ2-5
CASSLVGQETQYF
>TRBV5-4|TRBJ2-7
CASSLAGANEQYF
>TRBV29-1|TRBJ1-2
CSGRTGYDGYTF
>TRBV28|TRBJ2-7
CASSQGQAGYEQYF
>TRBV4-3|TRBJ2-3
CASSQEVPRDPLDTQYF
>TRBV2|TRBJ2-3
CASSVLGLYTDTQYF
>TRBV7-3|TRBJ2-5
CASSLGGTVQETQYF
>TRBV20-1|TRBJ2-7
CSVGGGYEQYF
>TRBV11-2|TRBJ2-5
CASSPWTEEETQYF
>TRBV10-3|TRBJ2-3
CAISESIAEGDTQYF
>TRBV19|TRBJ2-6
CASSMEGTGLISGANVLTF
>TRBV29-1|TRBJ2-1
CSVDRTRGGNEQFF
>TRBV7-2|TRBJ2-7
CASSLGAAGSYEQYF
>TRBV10-3|TRBJ1-4
CAIRGREREKLFF
>TRBV9|TRBJ1-3
CASSVDGRGNTIYF
>TRBV7-2|TRBJ2-4
CASSLGPGGAKNIQYF
>TRBV6-1|TRBJ1-5
CASSGRTGLNQPQHF
>TRBV2|TRBJ2-5
CASSGETQYF
>TRBV28|TRBJ2-1
CASNQEREEQFF
>TRBV5-1|TRBJ2-1
CASSGGTSGGSYNEQFF
>TRBV7-8|TRBJ1-5
CASSRTGPGDGQPQHF
>TRBV15|TRBJ1-3
CATSRDRNENTIYF
>TRBV11-3|TRBJ2-1
CASSSEAADYYNEQFF
>TRBV5-6|TRBJ2-7
CASSLGVAGGKQYF
>TRBV28|TRBJ2-2
CASHSGGTGELFF
>TRBV4-2|TRBJ2-7
CASSQTSGASSYEQYF
>TRBV6-6|TRBJ2-5
CASSGQETQYF
>TRBV27|TRBJ1-5
CASSFVGQPQHF
>TRBV7-3|TRBJ2-1
CASSPMGLASSYNEQFF
>TRBV4-1|TRBJ2-3
CASSQDSRLAEKPDTQYF
>TRBV25-1|TRBJ1-3
CASSVSGNTIYF
>TRBV7-2|TRBJ2-7
CASSFQAGNEQYF
>TRBV5-1|TRBJ1-2
CASSAPGPNYGYTF
>TRBV2|TRBJ2-5
CASRSGLSGSWETQYF
>TRBV28|TRBJ2-7
CASTSGDSYEQYF
>TRBV11-2|TRBJ2-5
CASSFGGLAEETQYF
>TRBV5-8|TRBJ1-4
CASSYLGAEEKLFF
>TRBV6-6|TRBJ2-7
CASSYSTGLGEQYF
>TRBV7-9|TRBJ2-7
CASSLASRAYEQYF
>TRBV19|TRBJ2-7
CASSGSGQGGREQYF
>TRBV28|TRBJ2-2
CASTTSGSSSGELFF
>TRBV11-1|TRBJ2-1
CASRRWDSTYNEQFF
>TRBV5-1|TRBJ1-4
CASSFTTADEKLFF
>TRBV5-4|TRBJ2-1
CASSQDRGLYNEQFF
>TRBV28|TRBJ2-7
CASSLGILSWYEQYF
>TRBV6-5|TRBJ2-7
CASSPRSPWEQYF
>TRBV28|TRBJ2-5
CASSLSGTAQETQYF
>TRBV28|TRBJ2-7
CATSVMGNSYEQYF
>TRBV7-2|TRBJ2-3
CASSYLAGDTQYF
>TRBV6-1|TRBJ1-4
CASSEAPGGGREKLFF
>TRBV28|TRBJ2-7
CASSTTGWYEQYF
>TRBV2|TRBJ2-3
CASRWDLGDTQYF
>TRBV5-1|TRBJ2-7
CASSMGQVGEQYF